This T cell receptor (beta chain) is drawn from a study of shared clonotypes between healthy human individuals. V shed 6 bases, J shed 6 bases, and the junction held 13 bases outside the gene matches. In germline, CDR1 is MNHEY, CDR2 SMNVEV (reference sequence). This CDR3 contains 15 residues. Data came from immunoSEQ multiplex PCR; TCRdb stores just in-frame clones and leaves some out. The table includes 700,000 to 950,000 clones, around 96% detected once. Terminally differentiated effector memory CD45RA+ cells were excluded by CCR7 positive selection of CD45RO-negative cells. Caucasian adults living in Nashville, Tennessee, provided all samples.

The TCR was taken from a man aged 25 to 40 in good health. Specimen: naive CD8+ T cells sorted from blood. The chain is built from TRBV27 and TRBJ1-1; 7 bases map to TRBD1. The CDR3: CASRQLDRATSEAFF. The CDR3 DNA reads TGTGCCAGCAGGCAACTCGACAGGGCGACCTCTGAAGCTTTCTTT.